This TCR beta chain emerged from a study of CD8+ T cells in alopecia areata. Investigators isolated RNA and reverse transcribed it into cDNA to act as the sequencing template. The repertoire was sequenced with immunoSEQ multiplex PCR; TCRdb's copy has only in-frame clones and lacks some. The sample yields around 100,000 clones, 55% seen once. Germline-derived CDR1 and CDR2 are MDHEN and SYDVKM. The CDR3 totals 11 residues. Trimming removed 11 bases at V and 4 bases at J, with 9 bases between. The chain uses TRBV28 and TRBJ2-1, with D maybe TRBD1 (6 bases). The origin of this receptor is a human donor in good health. Sequenced: CD4+ T cells sorted from blood. The DNA for the CDR3 is TGTGCCTACGGACAGTACAATGAGCAGTTCTTC. Its translation is CAYGQYNEQFF.